This T cell receptor beta chain was recorded in a study of T cells in Graves' hyperthyroidism and ophthalmopathy. Using RNA transcripts as the source, TCR beta CDR3 regions were amplified. First-round RT-PCR targeting the TCR CDR3 was performed with the HTBI primer set. MiXCR was run by TCRdb on the multiplex PCR reads, yielding one entry per CDR3 protein. This table has around 570,000 distinct CDR3 sequences, 20% appearing once. V was pared by 4 bases and J by 3 bases, with 2 bases of the junction left unmatched. Per germline, CDR1 DFQATT and CDR2 SNEGSKA (reference sequence). This CDR3 region has 13 residues.

Material: blood. The chain combines TRBV20-1 with TRBJ2-7, with TRBD2 matching 11 bases. The sequence derives from a man aged 35 to 55 with Graves' ophthalmopathy. The CDR3 is CSAKTSGGYEQYF. For the CDR3, the DNA is TGCAGTGCTAAAACTAGCGGGGGCTACGAGCAGTACTTC.